One sample yielded the 5 T cell receptor beta chains listed below, sequenced in a study of blood T cell repertoires in COVID-19. TCRdb's copy holds only in-frame clones and misses some; the assay was immunoSEQ multiplex PCR. The table records about 190,000 clones, 84% of them present only once. Input material: PBMCs or T cells enriched from blood (not recorded which). Receptors originate from a woman in her twenties or thirties who had been exposed to COVID-19.

This clone was seen more than once but under ten times. The CDR3 bases are TGTGCCAGCTCTGGCCCAGGTGAGCAGTTCTTC. The encoded protein is CASSGPGEQFF. V is TRBV18 and J is TRBJ2-1; no firm D call. This CDR3 spans 11 amino acids. V was shortened by 6 bases and J by 9 bases, with 9 bases between the two germline ends. Germline assignment: CDR1 KGHSH and CDR2 LQKENI.

The chain links TRBV10-1 to TRBJ2-2; D perhaps matches TRBD2 (6 bases). Trimming left V 0 bases short and J 8 bases short, with 7 bases between. The CDR3 covers 13 residues. CDR1 is WNHNN and CDR2 is SYGVQD in the germline V gene (reference sequence). DNA of the CDR3: TGCGCCAGCAGTGAGTCAGGGACTGGGGAGCTGTTTTTT. As protein: CASSESGTGELFF.

The V and J genes are TRBV7-3 and TRBJ2-1; possibly TRBD1 for D (5 bases). From germline, CDR1 is SGHTA and CDR2 FQGTGA. Trimming cost V 5 bases and J 0 bases, with 11 bases left between them. This CDR3 region has 15 residues. CDR3 bases: TGTGCCAGCAGCCCGCAGGGTAGCTCCTACAATGAGCAGTTCTTC. It codes for CASSPQGSSYNEQFF. Full variable domain (missing parts from reference TRBV7-3 and TRBJ2-1): GAGVSQTPSNKVTEKGKYVELRCDPISGHTALYWYRQSLGQGPEFLIYFQGTGAADDSGLPNDRFFAVRPEGSVSTLKIQRTERGDSAVYLCASSPQGSSYNEQFFGPGTRLTVL.

The rearrangement links TRBV15 to TRBJ1-4; the D is unclear. The CDR3 extends over 13 amino acids. Germline V lookup: CDR1 LNHNV, CDR2 YYDKDF (reference sequence). Trimming cost V 1 base and J 8 bases, with 8 bases left between them. The CDR3 DNA reads as TGTGCCACCAGCAGAGGAGGATGGGAAAAACTGTTTTTT. Protein: CATSRGGWEKLFF.

This chain joins TRBV6-5 and TRBJ1-1; D possibly corresponds to TRBD1 (5 bases). CDR1 MNHEY and CDR2 SVGAGI come from the germline V gene. The V end was cut by 6 bases, the J end by 1 base, with 15 bases between. This CDR3 is 15 amino acids long. The CDR3 spells CASRRPDSPNTEAFF. The CDR3 DNA sequence: TGTGCCAGCAGACGACCAGACAGCCCGAACACTGAAGCTTTCTTT.